This section outlines one T cell receptor beta chain sequence together with its context. The sample belongs to a study of response to subunit inactivated influenza vaccine. Using its own MiXCR run on the RT-PCR reads, TCRdb lists one record per CDR3 protein. The data contain 600,000 to 700,000 distinct CDR3 sequences, around 15% of them seen just once; the ten biggest clones take up 6% to 9.5%. This CDR3 comprises 17 residues. From germline, CDR1 is MGHDK and CDR2 SYGVNS. Germline trimming cut 2 bases from V and 1 base from J; bases unmatched to any gene: 3. V and J are TRBV25-1 and TRBJ2-3, with 13 bases identical to TRBD2. This TCR was sampled from a man in his fifties who received an inactivated influenza vaccine. The specimen comprised PBMCs from blood, sampled around 15 days before vaccination. The CDR3 DNA is TGTGCCAGCAGTGAAGGACTAGCGGGGGCCCGCACAGATACGCAGTATTTT. It specifies CASSEGLAGARTDTQYF.